This entry concerns a single T cell receptor (beta chain). Its antigen remains unknown. The sample has other DNA sequences that encode this CDR3 too. Each PCR replicate from the sorted subsets contained about 200 ng DNA, which is around 30,000 T cell genomes. As processed by the authors: Quality scores were absent from the junction-only immunoSEQ sequences, so filtering differed. Sequencing was performed with immunoSEQ multiplex PCR; in TCRdb, only in-frame clones are kept and a portion is missing. That table supplies the V and J calls and clone size; D and trimming were determined from the DNA. Among around 600,000 clones listed, 95% to 98% were seen once. CD45RO-negative CD8 cells positively selected for CCR7 made up the naive population, which excluded terminally differentiated effector memory CD45RA+ cells. The entry originates in a study of shared clonotypes between healthy human individuals. Study-wide results and limits: Clonotype sharing among donors was thought likely to change with sequencing depth. When naive CD4 clonotypes were compared across a few donors, about 4.8% were shared.

CDR1 is SQVTM and CDR2 is ANQGSEA in the germline V gene. V lost 4 bases to trimming and J lost 0 bases, with 7 bases between them. The CDR3 has 12 residues. The V gene is TRBV29-1, the J gene TRBJ2-7; no clear D. The TCR sequence derives from a man under 40 in good health. Sequencing used naive CD8+ T cells sorted from blood. In nucleotides, the CDR3 is TGCAGCGTTGTACCTGACTCCTACGAGCAGTACTTC. Its protein product is CSVVPDSYEQYF.